The 3 T cell receptor beta chains presented below share a single source sample, sequenced in a study of cytomegalovirus exposure and HLA in healthy donors. The primer mix had 60 Vbeta and 13 Jbeta primers. Assay used: immunoSEQ multiplex PCR; TCRdb lists only in-frame clones, some missing. The sample comprises roughly 200,000 clones, 65% to 85% of which are singletons, and 2.9% rests with the top ten. The sequencing sample was made of PBMCs. These receptors all come from a woman under 40 in good health and CMV-seronegative.

V and J are TRBV7-6 and TRBJ2-5; perhaps TRBD2 as D (5 bases). The CDR3 is 13 residues long. Germline V CDR1 and CDR2: SGHVS, FNYEAQ. V was cut by 3 bases and J by 2 bases, with 7 bases left in between. CDR3 amino acids: CASSFLAQETQYF. DNA of the CDR3: TGTGCCAGCAGCTTCCTAGCTCAAGAGACCCAGTACTTC.

The chain has TRBV6-1 and TRBJ2-1; TRBD2 is a possible D gene (5 bases). Looked up from germline, CDR1 is MNHNS and CDR2 is SASEGT. The CDR3 contains 13 residues. Trimming cost V 11 bases and J 0 bases, with 11 bases left between them. The CDR3, as DNA: TGTGCCCTGGTTGGGAGCTCCTACAATGAGCAGTTCTTC. Its protein is CALVGSSYNEQFF.

V and J are TRBV18 and TRBJ2-3; D unresolved. This CDR3 is built from 14 residues. Deletions cut 3 bases from V and 0 bases from J, with 7 bases between. Per the germline V gene, CDR1 is KGHSH and CDR2 is LQKENI. The CDR3 DNA is TGTGCCAGCTCACCCACGACTAGCACAGATACGCAGTATTTT. Protein product: CASSPTTSTDTQYF.